This T cell receptor (beta chain) was recorded in a study of T-cell memory formation after mild COVID-19. Study information: TCR clusters were mostly confined to one donor each. Study-level findings and limits: CD8+ contracting clones occupied EMRA, while CD4+ ones occupied mainly CM and EM. The second-wave clones peaking on day 37 were not confirmed as SARS-CoV-2-specific. Detection of some responders pre-infection suggested pre-existing cross-reactive memory T cells participated.

V lost 0 bases and J 9 bases, leaving 18 bases between the germline ends. The CDR3 spans 15 residues. Germline lookup yields CDR1 SGHRS and CDR2 YFSETQ. TCRdb called the 5' RACE reads again in MiXCR, with one record for every CDR3 protein. The data show around 300,000 distinct CDR3 sequences, roughly an eighth seen once. This clonotype appeared many times. The target antigen is unknown. This chain uses TRBV5-1 with TRBJ1-2; maybe TRBD1 (6 bases). The source material was PBMCs or a T cell subset sorted from them (not recorded which). The receptor's source is a young man who had mild COVID-19 (a few samples of this study predate the infection). Cell type and time point are not known. The CDR3 coding sequence is TGCGCCAGCAGCTTGGACCCCGCGGGGGCTGGGCGCTACACCTTC. It translates to CASSLDPAGAGRYTF.